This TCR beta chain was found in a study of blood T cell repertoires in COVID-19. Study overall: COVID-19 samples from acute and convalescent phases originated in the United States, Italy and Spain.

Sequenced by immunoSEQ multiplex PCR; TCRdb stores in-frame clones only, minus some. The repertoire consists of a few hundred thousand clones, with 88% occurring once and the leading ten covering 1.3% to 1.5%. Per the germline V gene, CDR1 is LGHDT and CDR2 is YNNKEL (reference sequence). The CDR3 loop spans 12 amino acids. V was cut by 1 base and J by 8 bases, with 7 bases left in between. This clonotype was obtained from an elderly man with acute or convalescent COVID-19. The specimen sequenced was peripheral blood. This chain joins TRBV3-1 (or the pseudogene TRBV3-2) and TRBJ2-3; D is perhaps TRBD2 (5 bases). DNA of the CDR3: TGTGCCAGCAGCCAAGTACTAGGTACGCAGTATTTT. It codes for CASSQVLGTQYF.